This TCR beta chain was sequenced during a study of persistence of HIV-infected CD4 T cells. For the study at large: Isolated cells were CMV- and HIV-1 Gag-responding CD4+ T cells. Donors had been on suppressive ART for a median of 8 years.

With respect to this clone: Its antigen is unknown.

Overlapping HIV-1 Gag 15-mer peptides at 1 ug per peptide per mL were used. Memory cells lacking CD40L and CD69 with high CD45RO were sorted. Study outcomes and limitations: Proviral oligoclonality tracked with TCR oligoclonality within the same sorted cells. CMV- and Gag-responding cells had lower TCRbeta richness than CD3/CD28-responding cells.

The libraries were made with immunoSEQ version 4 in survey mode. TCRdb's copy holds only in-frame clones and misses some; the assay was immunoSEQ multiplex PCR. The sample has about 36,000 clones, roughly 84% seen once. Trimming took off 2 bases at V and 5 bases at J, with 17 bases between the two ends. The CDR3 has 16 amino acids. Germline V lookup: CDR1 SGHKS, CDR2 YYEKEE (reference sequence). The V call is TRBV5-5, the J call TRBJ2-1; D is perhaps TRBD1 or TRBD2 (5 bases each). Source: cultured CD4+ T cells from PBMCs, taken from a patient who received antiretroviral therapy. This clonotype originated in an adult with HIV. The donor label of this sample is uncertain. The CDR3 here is CASSFGSIRGHNEQFF. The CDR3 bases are TGTGCCAGCAGCTTCGGGTCGATTCGGGGCCACAATGAGCAGTTCTTC.